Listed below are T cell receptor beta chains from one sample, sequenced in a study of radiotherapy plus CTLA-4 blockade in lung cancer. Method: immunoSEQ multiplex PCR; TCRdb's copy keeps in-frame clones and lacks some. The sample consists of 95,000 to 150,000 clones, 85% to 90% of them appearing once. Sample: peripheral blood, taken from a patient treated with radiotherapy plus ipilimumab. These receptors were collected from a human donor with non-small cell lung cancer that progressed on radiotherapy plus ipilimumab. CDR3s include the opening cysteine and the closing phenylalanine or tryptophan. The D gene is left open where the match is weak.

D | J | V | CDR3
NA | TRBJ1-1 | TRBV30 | CAWTGWNTEAFF
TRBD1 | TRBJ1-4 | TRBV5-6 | CASSFDRGDAEKLFF
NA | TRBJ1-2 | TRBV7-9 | CASSLGTFNPEGYTF
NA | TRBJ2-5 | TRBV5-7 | CASSLGVGETQYF
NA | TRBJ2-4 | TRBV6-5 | CASSSVDDIQYF
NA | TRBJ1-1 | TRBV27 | CASSSRSLNTEAFF
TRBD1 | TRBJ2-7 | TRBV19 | CASSSPGQGFYEQYF
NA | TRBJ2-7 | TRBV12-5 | CASGLGSKGTSDEQYF
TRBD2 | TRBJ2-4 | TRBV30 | CASKEAGGPTIQYF
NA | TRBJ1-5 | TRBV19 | CASSRGRNQPQHF